Listed here are 13 T cell receptor beta chains from one sample, sequenced in a study of response to subunit inactivated influenza vaccine. Each CDR3 protein gets one entry after TCRdb re-called the RT-PCR reads with MiXCR. The sample lists 400,000 to 650,000 distinct CDR3 sequences; approximately 7.3% were seen once. This sample comprised PBMCs from blood, obtained approximately 25 months after vaccination. These receptors originate from a man aged 45 to 75 who received an inactivated influenza vaccine.

This clonotype has at least ten counts. Its ends do not fully match the called genes, so a read error is possible. The chain joins TRBV7-7 to TRBJ2-7; 7 bases are a match to TRBD2. The CDR3 has 13 amino acids. CDR1 is SSHAT and CDR2 is FNYEAQ in the germline V gene (reference sequence). CDR3 DNA sequence: TGTGCTAGCAGCTTAGCGGGTGGGGTGGAGCAGTACTTC. This codes for CASSLAGGVEQYF. Full variable domain (remainder filled in from reference TRBV7-7 and TRBJ2-7): GAGVSQSPRYKVTKRGQDVTLRCDPISSHATLYWYQQALGQGPEFLTYFNYEAQPDKSGLPSDRFSAERPEGSISTLTIQRTEQRDSAMYRCASSLAGGVEQYFGPGTRLTVT.

The J gene is TRBJ1-4, the V gene TRBV4-3, with 7 bases matching TRBD1. V gave up 0 bases and J gave up 14 bases; unmatched junction bases: 6. Looked up from germline, CDR1 is LGHNA and CDR2 is YSLEER. There are 13 residues in the CDR3. In DNA, the CDR3 is TGCGCCAGCAGCCAAGAATACCGGGACAGTCTGTTTTTT. It specifies CASSQEYRDSLFF.

The table lists this clonotype with a few counts. The chain has TRBV20-1 and TRBJ2-1; 11 nucleotides agree with TRBD2. Germline CDR1 is DFQATT and CDR2 is SNEGSKA (reference sequence). V lost 1 base and J lost 8; bases outside the gene matches: 7. The CDR3 consists of 15 residues. This CDR3 reads CSARAVLAGAHEQFF. Written as DNA, the CDR3 is TGCAGTGCTAGAGCCGTACTAGCGGGAGCCCATGAGCAGTTCTTC.

Many counts were recorded for this clonotype. The chain links TRBV28 to TRBJ2-3; no clear D. V lost 2 bases, J lost 0 bases, and 18 bases lay in between. The CDR3 is 18 amino acids. CDR1 is MDHEN and CDR2 is SYDVKM in the germline V gene. Here the CDR3 DNA reads TGTGCCAGCAGTTTAGGCGGTTGGTGGAACGTTAGCACAGATACGCAGTATTTT. Translating gives CASSLGGWWNVSTDTQYF.

As to this clonotype: The missing conserved phenylalanine or tryptophan at the end of this CDR3 makes a read error likely. Because the CDR3's place on the DNA is in doubt, the DNA is left out and the CDR3 is given as listed by TCRdb. V usage is TRBV20-1 and J usage is TRBJ2-5; the table names TRBD2, a call not compared with the DNA. With termini counted, the CDR3 has 10 amino acids. Germline CDR1 reads DFQATT; CDR2 reads SNEGSKA (reference sequence). CDR3 residues: CSAPQAGGHL.

This clonotype was counted only a few times. The rearrangement links TRBV20-1 to TRBJ2-4; TRBD1 matches 8 bases. J lost 2 bases, V lost 6 bases, and 3 bases had no gene match. CDR3 length: 13 residues. Germline values: CDR1 DFQATT, CDR2 SNEGSKA (reference sequence). The CDR3 spells CSARQGSKNIQYF. In nucleotides, the CDR3 is TGCAGTGCCAGACAGGGGTCCAAAAACATTCAGTACTTC.

This clonotype was detected many times. The chain recombines TRBV5-5 with TRBJ2-3; maybe TRBD1 (6 bases). Germline V gene data show CDR1 as SGHKS and CDR2 as YYEKEE (reference sequence). The CDR3 has 15 residues. V lost 2 bases, J lost 2 bases, and 12 bases lay in between. The CDR3 reads CASSFAGVFTDTQYF. The CDR3 coding sequence is TGTGCCAGCAGCTTTGCAGGGGTCTTCACAGATACGCAGTATTTT.

This chain joins TRBV6-2 or TRBV6-3 and TRBJ2-7; 8 bases fit TRBD1. Germline CDR1 is MNHEY and CDR2 is SVGEGT. V gave up 3 bases and J gave up 0 bases; unmatched junction bases: 10. The CDR3 length is 17 residues. The CDR3 loop is CASSYPRGQAISYEQYF. CDR3 sequence (DNA): TGTGCCAGCAGTTATCCCAGGGGGCAGGCGATCTCCTACGAGCAGTACTTC.

The chain couples TRBV6-2 or TRBV6-3 to TRBJ2-3; D is possibly TRBD1 (5 bases). This CDR3 is built from 15 residues. Germline V lookup: CDR1 MNHEY, CDR2 SVGEGT. Trimming removed 0 bases from V and 2 bases from J, with 9 bases in between. The CDR3 protein is CASSYSGANTDTQYF. CDR3 bases: TGTGCCAGCAGTTACTCAGGGGCGAACACAGATACGCAGTATTTT.

This clonotype occurred a few times. V usage is TRBV20-1 and J usage is TRBJ2-7; D not resolved. Per the germline V gene, CDR1 is DFQATT and CDR2 is SNEGSKA (reference sequence). The CDR3 spans 15 residues. Trimming took off 6 bases at V and 7 bases at J, with 25 bases between the two ends. The CDR3: CSAGNPSRRLGEQYF. CDR3 bases: TGCAGTGCAGGAAACCCCAGCCGACGGTTAGGGGAGCAGTACTTC.

The chain carries TRBV5-5 and TRBJ2-7; TRBD1 matches at 9 bases. The CDR3 length is 16 residues. V was clipped by 0 bases and J by 4 bases; unmatched bases: 8. Per germline, CDR1 SGHKS and CDR2 YYEKEE (reference sequence). CDR3 nucleotide sequence: TGTGCCAGCAGCTTGGCTACAGGGGGCGCAGAGTACGAGCAGTACTTC. This encodes CASSLATGGAEYEQYF.

V usage is TRBV6-1 and J usage is TRBJ2-7; TRBD2 aligns across 9 bases. Trimming removed 6 bases from V and 3 bases from J; junction bases left unmatched: 6. The CDR3 extends over 14 amino acids. Germline V gives CDR1 MNHNS, CDR2 SASEGT. The CDR3 sequence: CASRNLAGSYEQYF. CDR3 in DNA: TGTGCCAGCAGAAATCTAGCGGGGAGCTACGAGCAGTACTTC.

Only a few counts were recorded for this clonotype. The chain carries TRBV20-1 and TRBJ2-5; 10 bases fit TRBD1. V gave up 3 bases and J gave up 3 bases; unmatched junction bases: 1. This CDR3 is built from 13 residues. Germline V gene data show CDR1 as DFQATT and CDR2 as SNEGSKA (reference sequence). CDR3 nucleotides: TGCAGTGCTAGGGGGACAGGGGAAGAGACCCAGTACTTC. It encodes CSARGTGEETQYF.